This T cell receptor (beta chain) was captured in a study of cytomegalovirus exposure and HLA in healthy donors. To note about this clone: The antigen is not known.

General study points: It was 150 or so TCR beta chains that were listed as cytomegalovirus-associated. Sequence variants that were highly shared formed a cluster that was likely a sequencing artifact.

This CDR3 contains 14 residues. Per germline, CDR1 SGHVS and CDR2 FQNEAQ. Trimming removed 4 bases at V and 8 bases at J, with 17 bases between. PCR amplification relied on 60 Vbeta primers (plus 13 Jbeta primers). Original analysis: Later reanalysis found 60 million to 90 million unique TCR beta chains, some 10 million of them shared. Some clones are missing from TCRdb's copy, which holds only in-frame ones; the method was immunoSEQ multiplex PCR. The V and J calls and clone size come from that table; D and trimming were worked out from the DNA. The table lists fewer than 85,000 clones, with about 4.5% in the top ten.

The source of this sequence is a woman aged 40 to 49 in good health and CMV-seropositive. Input material: PBMCs. The chain uses TRBV7-8 and TRBJ1-2; maybe TRBD1 (5 bases). The CDR3 DNA follows: TGTGCCAGCAGCTCCCGGACCGGGGCGGGAGGCTACACCTTC. Protein: CASSSRTGAGGYTF.